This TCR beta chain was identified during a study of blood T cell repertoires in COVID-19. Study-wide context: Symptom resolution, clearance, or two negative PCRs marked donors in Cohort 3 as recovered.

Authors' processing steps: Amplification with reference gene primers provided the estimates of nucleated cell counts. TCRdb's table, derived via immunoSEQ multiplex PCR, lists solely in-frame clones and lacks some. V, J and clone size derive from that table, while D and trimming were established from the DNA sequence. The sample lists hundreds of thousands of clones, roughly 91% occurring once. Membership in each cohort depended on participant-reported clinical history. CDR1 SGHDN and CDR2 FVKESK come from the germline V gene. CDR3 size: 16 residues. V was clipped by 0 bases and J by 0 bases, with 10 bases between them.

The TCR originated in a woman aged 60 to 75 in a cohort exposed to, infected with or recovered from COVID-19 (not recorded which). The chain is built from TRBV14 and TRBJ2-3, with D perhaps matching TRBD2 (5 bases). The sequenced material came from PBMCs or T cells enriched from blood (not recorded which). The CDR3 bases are TGTGCCAGCAGCCAAGATTCGGGATGGAGCACAGATACGCAGTATTTT. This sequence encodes CASSQDSGWSTDTQYF.